This T cell receptor beta chain was identified during a study of a mutant IDH1 vaccine in newly diagnosed glioma. Repertoires were generated with immunoSEQ multiplex PCR, while TCRdb's copy carries only in-frame clones and drops some. This table holds about 85,000 clones, around nine tenths found once. A remark on this clone: The antigen is undetermined.

CDR1 and CDR2 from the germline V gene are SGHTA and FQGNSA. With V trimmed by 1 base and J by 2 bases, 5 bases remained unmatched. The CDR3 has 16 amino acids. Time point defined: week 47, end of study. The content of each vaccine dose was 300 ug of mutant IDH1 20-mer peptide, and topical imiquimod accompanied it. The V and J genes are TRBV7-2 and TRBJ2-1, with TRBD2 matching 7 bases. Sequencing used PBMCs, obtained from a glioma patient whose treatment included an IDH1 peptide vaccine. The receptor was derived from a woman aged 45 to 65 with glioma. CDR3: CASSLDGSGTYNEQFF. CDR3 nucleotides: TGTGCCAGCAGCTTAGACGGGAGCGGGACCTACAATGAGCAGTTCTTC.